One sample yielded the 25 T cell receptor beta chains listed below, sequenced in a study of vaccination and CD4 T cells after COVID-19. Treatment defined: roughly 10-day PBMC culture with coronavirus spike peptide pools or control peptides (ViraFEST assay). Antigens for these TCRs are unknown. The Oncomine TCR Beta short-read assay was what sequenced the DNA obtained from cultured CD4+ T cells. From the PCR reads, TCRdb called clonotypes with MiXCR, one entry per CDR3 protein. The sample consists of approximately 18,000 distinct CDR3 sequences, roughly 43% of them appearing once. This specimen was CD4+ T cells from blood, cultured in vitro, taken after SARS-CoV-2 vaccination. The origin of the receptors is a human donor who had recovered from COVID-19.

The rearrangement uses TRBV7-2 and TRBJ2-7; TRBD2 agrees at 7 bases. J was trimmed by 1 base and V by 5 bases; bases with no gene match: 8. This CDR3 has 15 amino acids. Germline loops: CDR1 SGHTA, CDR2 FQGNSA. CDR3 region: CASSQQTSSSYEQYF. The CDR3 DNA reads TGTGCCAGCAGCCAGCAGACTAGCTCTTCCTACGAGCAGTACTTC.

The chain links TRBV20-1 to TRBJ2-3; 7 bases map to TRBD2. This CDR3 spans 14 amino acids. CDR1 and CDR2 from the germline V gene are DFQATT and SNEGSKA (reference sequence). Trimming took 2 bases from V and 4 from J; bases not matched to a gene: 6. CDR3 DNA: TGCAGTGCTAGACCTAGCGGTCCCTCAGATACGCAGTATTTT. It encodes CSARPSGPSDTQYF.

The V gene is TRBV28, the J gene TRBJ1-2; D ambiguous. Trimming cost V 1 base and J 8 bases, with 14 bases left between them. The CDR3 totals 14 residues. The germline V gene has CDR1 MDHEN and CDR2 SYDVKM. In DNA, the CDR3 is TGTGCCAGCAGTTTATACCAGTCCGAAGGCGGCTACACCTTC. This codes for CASSLYQSEGGYTF.

This clonotype was detected only a few times. The chain has TRBV6-1 and TRBJ2-1; 8 bases align to TRBD1. The CDR3 is 15 residues long. The V and J ends lost 4 bases and 7 bases, in that order; junction bases with no gene match: 9. Per germline, CDR1 MNHNS and CDR2 SASEGT. CDR3 in amino acids: CASSATGQVFNEQFF. The CDR3 DNA follows: TGTGCCAGCAGTGCTACGGGACAGGTATTTAATGAGCAGTTCTTC.

In nucleotides, the CDR3 is TGTGCCAGCAGCTCTATAGCGGGAGGGACAGATACGCAGTATTTT. Protein: CASSSIAGGTDTQYF. The chain combines TRBV7-3 with TRBJ2-3, with 11 bases fitting TRBD2. The CDR3 has 15 amino acids. Unmatched junction bases numbered 3, after V lost 4 bases and J lost 3 bases. Germline CDR1 reads SGHTA; CDR2 reads FQGTGA.

This chain connects TRBV6-5 to TRBJ1-3; 7 nucleotides line up with TRBD1. Unmatched junction bases numbered 8, after V lost 0 bases and J lost 0 bases. The CDR3 has 18 amino acids. CDR1 is MNHEY, CDR2 SVGAGI, per germline. CDR3 sequence (DNA): TGTGCCAGCAGTTACTCTACGGGACAGCCGAGCTCTGGAAACACCATATATTTT. The encoded protein is CASSYSTGQPSSGNTIYF.

The gene calls are TRBV6-1 and TRBJ2-7; 10 bases are a match to TRBD1. The CDR3 sequence is 13 residues long. V gave up 7 bases and J gave up 3 bases; unmatched junction bases: 3. The germline V gene encodes CDR1 MNHNS and CDR2 SASEGT. CDR3 residues: CASIGQGGYEQYF. DNA for the CDR3: TGTGCCAGCATCGGACAGGGGGGCTACGAGCAGTACTTC.

This clonotype was seen only once. This chain connects TRBV7-2 to TRBJ1-5; tentatively, D is TRBD1 (6 bases). CDR1 and CDR2 from the germline V gene are SGHTA and FQGNSA. The CDR3 loop spans 16 amino acids. V was cut by 0 bases and J by 2 bases, with 11 bases left in between. Written as DNA, the CDR3 is TGTGCCAGCAGCTTAGCGGGGGGGCATGGCAATCAGCCCCAGCATTTT. Translation: CASSLAGGHGNQPQHF.

As to this clonotype: A junction boundary mismatches the germline segment, possibly from a read error. This chain links TRBV19 with TRBJ2-7; 8 bases are a match to TRBD2. CDR1 and CDR2 from the germline V gene are LNHDA and SQIVND (reference sequence). CDR3 length equals 14 residues. In DNA form, the CDR3 reads TGTGTCAGTAGTATTGGCGGGGGGATCTACGAGCAGTACTTC. The encoded protein is CVSSIGGGIYEQYF.

This clonotype was seen a handful of times. The CDR3 DNA reads TGTGCCAGCAGCTTAGCTCAGGGGAACACAGATACGCAGTATTTT. Translating it yields CASSLAQGNTDTQYF. The rearrangement links TRBV7-8 to TRBJ2-3; possibly TRBD1 for D (6 bases). The V gene lost 0 bases and the J gene lost 2 bases, with 9 bases spanning the gap. CDR1 SGHVS and CDR2 FQNEAQ come from the germline V gene. This CDR3 has 15 amino acids.

This clonotype was observed a single time. The DNA is omitted, as the CDR3 cannot be located on it reliably, and the CDR3 follows TCRdb's listing. The CDR3 spells CSALPGHPYEQYFGPGGELFF. The chain uses TRBV20-1 and TRBJ2-2; the tabulated D call, TRBD1, remains unverified against the DNA. The CDR3 region is 21 residues in length, termini included. Germline loops: CDR1 DFQATT, CDR2 SNEGSKA (reference sequence).

The chain has TRBV7-9 and TRBJ2-5; TRBD1 might be the D (6 bases). Germline CDR1 SEHNR, CDR2 FQNEAQ (reference sequence). The CDR3 covers 14 residues. Trimming left V 1 base short and J 1 base short, with 7 bases between. Here the CDR3 reads CASSLGGGQETQYF. CDR3 coding DNA: TGTGCCAGCAGCTTAGGAGGGGGCCAAGAGACCCAGTACTTC.

The V and J genes are TRBV28 and TRBJ2-7, with 9 bases identical to TRBD1. V was pared by 5 bases and J by 6 bases, with 11 bases of the junction left unmatched. Germline V gene lookup returns CDR1 MDHEN and CDR2 SYDVKM. CDR3 length: 15 residues. The CDR3 DNA reads TGTGCCAGCAGTGAAACCGGGACAGGGCTCCGCGAGCAGTACTTC. This translates into CASSETGTGLREQYF.

In its sample, this clonotype was seen a few times. This chain joins TRBV28 and TRBJ2-3; D gene ambiguous. Trimming removed 6 bases from V and 0 bases from J, with 7 bases in between. CDR1 is MDHEN and CDR2 is SYDVKM in the germline V gene. The CDR3 totals 13 residues. The CDR3 coding sequence is TGTGCCAGCAGGGCGACTAGCACAGATACGCAGTATTTT. Translation gives CASRATSTDTQYF.

This clonotype has just a few counts. V gene TRBV7-2 combines with J gene TRBJ2-3, with a possible D match to TRBD2 (6 bases). The CDR3 sequence is 19 residues long. The germline V gene has CDR1 SGHTA and CDR2 FQGNSA. The ends were cut back, 2 bases at V and 0 bases at J, with 21 bases in the middle. In DNA form, the CDR3 reads TGTGCCAGCAGCTTAAAATTTCGTCGGGGGTACTATAGCACAGATACGCAGTATTTT. This encodes CASSLKFRRGYYSTDTQYF.

This clonotype was recorded a few times. This chain connects TRBV19 to TRBJ1-1; no clear D gene. The CDR3 has 13 amino acids. Trimming left V 1 base short and J 5 bases short, with 8 bases between. Germline V gene lookup returns CDR1 LNHDA and CDR2 SQIVND (reference sequence). The CDR3 region has the DNA TGTGCCAGTAGTATAGTGCCCGGGACTGAAGCTTTCTTT. This sequence encodes CASSIVPGTEAFF.

A few counts support this clonotype. V and J are TRBV20-1 and TRBJ1-2; TRBD1 agrees at 7 bases. V shed 5 bases, J shed 8 bases, and the junction held 8 bases outside the gene matches. CDR1 DFQATT and CDR2 SNEGSKA come from the germline V gene (reference sequence). The CDR3 length is 12 residues. As DNA, the CDR3 is TGCAGTGCTCAGACAGGGATTCTGGGCTACACCTTC. This codes for CSAQTGILGYTF.

The J gene is TRBJ2-5, the V gene TRBV7-9; D may correspond to TRBD1 or TRBD2 (5 bases each). The CDR3 loop spans 15 amino acids. Germline lookup yields CDR1 SEHNR and CDR2 FQNEAQ (reference sequence). The ends were cut back, 4 bases at V and 1 base at J, with 13 bases in the middle. CDR3 amino acids: CASSSRDGRQETQYF. The CDR3 DNA reads as TGTGCCAGCAGCTCCCGGGACGGTCGCCAAGAGACCCAGTACTTC.

The CDR3, as DNA: TGCGCCAGCAGGGGGGACAACGGAGAGGCAGATACGCAGTATTTT. Its protein product is CASRGDNGEADTQYF. J is TRBJ2-3 and V is TRBV10-2; TRBD1 is a possible D gene (6 bases). The germline V gene has CDR1 WSHSY and CDR2 SAAADI. CDR3 length: 15 residues. Trimming cost V 6 bases and J 4 bases, with 17 bases left between them.

This clonotype was seen only a few times. This chain connects TRBV20-1 to TRBJ1-5; D possibly corresponds to TRBD1 (6 bases). Germline V gene data show CDR1 as DFQATT and CDR2 as SNEGSKA (reference sequence). The CDR3 covers 14 residues. Trimming took 1 base from V and 4 from J, leaving 11 bases between them. The CDR3 reads CSARGGQPNQPQHF. The CDR3, as DNA: TGCAGTGCTAGAGGGGGGCAACCTAATCAGCCCCAGCATTTT.

V usage is TRBV6-2 or TRBV6-3 and J usage is TRBJ2-2; D may be TRBD2 (5 bases). V shed 7 bases and J shed 5 bases, with 11 bases lying between them. Germline V lookup: CDR1 MNHEY, CDR2 SVGEGT. The CDR3 extends over 13 amino acids. The CDR3 nucleotides are TGTGCCAGCAACGCGGGTGAAACCGGGGAGCTGTTTTTT. It is translated as CASNAGETGELFF.

The chain has TRBV24-1 and TRBJ2-1; weak D call: TRBD2 (7 bases). V lost 1 base, J lost 2 bases, and 14 bases lay in between. Germline CDR1 KGHDR, CDR2 SFDVKD. The CDR3 spans 17 residues. The DNA for the CDR3 is TGTGCCACCAGTGATTTCCAAGGGGGGAGGGCCTACAATGAGCAGTTCTTC. Residues: CATSDFQGGRAYNEQFF.

This clonotype showed up just a few times. This chain connects TRBV7-2 to TRBJ2-7; 7 bases match TRBD1. V lost 5 bases, J lost 5 bases, and 12 bases stayed unmatched. Germline CDR1 reads SGHTA; CDR2 reads FQGNSA. The CDR3 consists of 15 residues. The CDR3 nucleotides read TGTGCCAGCAGCCCCTACAGGGGCCCCATCCACGAGCAGTACTTC. It codes for CASSPYRGPIHEQYF. The full variable domain, completed using reference TRBV7-2 and TRBJ2-7, is GAGVSQSPSNKVTEKGKDVELRCDPISGHTALYWYRQSLGQGLEFLIYFQGNSAPDKSGLPSDRFSAERTGGSVSTLTIQRTQQEDSAVYLCASSPYRGPIHEQYFGPGTRLTVT.

A single count supports this clonotype. The rearrangement uses TRBV20-1 and TRBJ2-3, with TRBD2 matching 10 bases. The CDR3 totals 17 residues. Germline CDR1 reads DFQATT; CDR2 reads SNEGSKA (reference sequence). The J segment lost 7 bases and the V segment lost 4 bases, leaving 17 bases of the junction unmatched. CDR3 bases: TGCAGTGCTAAGAGGTCAGGAGAGGGACTAGCGCTATATACGCAGTATTTT. Amino acid sequence: CSAKRSGEGLALYTQYF.

Only a few counts were recorded for this clonotype. V usage is TRBV10-3 and J usage is TRBJ2-3; D gene unclear. Trimming took 0 bases from V and 4 from J, leaving 5 bases between them. CDR3 length: 13 amino acids. Germline V gene lookup returns CDR1 ENHRY and CDR2 SYGVKD. Written as DNA, the CDR3 is TGTGCCATCAGTGAGTCTGAGTCAGATACGCAGTATTTT. It translates to CAISESESDTQYF.